Sequencing of this T cell receptor (beta chain) was carried out in a study of CD8 T cells in Susac syndrome. In germline, CDR1 is ENHRY, CDR2 SYGVKD. The CDR3 loop spans 13 amino acids. The trim removed 7 bases at V and 2 bases at J, leaving 5 bases unmatched. The multiple sclerosis controls were treatment-naive patients affected by stable or active relapsing-remitting disease. The authors reverse transcribed roughly 0.5 to 1 ug RNA with random hexamers. The amplification used immunoSEQ multiplex PCR on TCR beta CDR3; it spanned 54 Vbeta and 13 Jbeta. TCRdb reanalysed the immunoSEQ multiplex PCR reads using MiXCR and keeps one entry per CDR3 protein. The sample has roughly 150,000 distinct CDR3 sequences, roughly 94% seen once.

Sequenced material: CD8+ T cells from PBMCs. V and J are TRBV10-3 and TRBJ2-7, with TRBD2 identical over 7 bases. The clonotype was recovered from a human donor with multiple sclerosis. The CDR3 sequence is CAINPGGTYEQYF. The DNA of the CDR3 is TGTGCCATCAATCCGGGGGGAACCTACGAGCAGTACTTC.